This T cell receptor beta chain was sequenced for a study of shared clonotypes between healthy human individuals. CD8 cells classed as naive were CD45RO-negative and positively selected for CCR7, excluding terminally differentiated effector memory CD45RA+ cells. Donors, without exception, were Caucasian adults residing in Nashville, Tennessee. Here immunoSEQ multiplex PCR was the method, and the copy in TCRdb shows in-frame clones only, minus some. The sample lists roughly 850,000 clones, around 96% seen once, with roughly 0.23% in the top ten. Germline V gene sequence: CDR1 SNHLY, CDR2 FYNNEI. The CDR3 contains 14 residues. V lost 2 bases, J lost 8 bases, and 15 bases lay in between. Study results and limitations: It was only blood that was sampled, and tissue repertoires likely differ.

On this clone: The antigen remains undetermined.

The source of this sequence is a man between 25 and 39 years old in good health. The chain has TRBV2 and TRBJ1-2; D is unclear. Sequenced: naive CD8+ T cells sorted from blood. CDR3 amino acids: CASSEFIGLDGYTF. The CDR3 coding sequence is TGTGCCAGCAGTGAATTCATAGGGTTGGACGGCTACACCTTC.